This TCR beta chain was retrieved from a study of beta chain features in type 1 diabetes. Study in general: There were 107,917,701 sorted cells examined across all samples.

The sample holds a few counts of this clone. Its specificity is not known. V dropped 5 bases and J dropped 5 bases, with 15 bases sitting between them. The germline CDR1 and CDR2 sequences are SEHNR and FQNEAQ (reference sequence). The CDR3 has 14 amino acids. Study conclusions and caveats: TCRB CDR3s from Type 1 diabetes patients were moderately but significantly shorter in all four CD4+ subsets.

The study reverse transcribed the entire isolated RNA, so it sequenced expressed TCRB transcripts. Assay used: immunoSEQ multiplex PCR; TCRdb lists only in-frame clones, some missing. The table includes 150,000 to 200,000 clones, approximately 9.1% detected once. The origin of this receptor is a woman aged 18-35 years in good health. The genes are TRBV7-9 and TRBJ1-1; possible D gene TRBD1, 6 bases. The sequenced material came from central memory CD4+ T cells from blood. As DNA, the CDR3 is TGTGCCAGCAGCAAGTCAGGGGTAGGAACTGAAGCTTTCTTT. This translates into CASSKSGVGTEAFF.